This entry lists 32 T cell receptor beta chains sequenced from one sample in a study of blood T cell repertoires in COVID-19. Only in-frame clones appear in the TCRdb table, and some are missing; sequencing was by immunoSEQ multiplex PCR. In the table there are tens of thousands of clones, around 82% of which are singletons. Material for sequencing was peripheral blood. These receptors were obtained from a human donor in a cohort sampled during active COVID-19.

V and J are TRBV4-2 and TRBJ1-6; 12 positions match TRBD1. Trimming removed 3 bases from V and 9 bases from J; junction bases left unmatched: 3. The CDR3 is 15 amino acids. Looked up from germline, CDR1 is LGHNA and CDR2 is YNFKEQ. As DNA, the CDR3 is TGTGCCAGCAGCCAGGGACAGGGGGCAAGTTCACCCCTCCACTTT. Translating gives CASSQGQGASSPLHF.

The V and J genes are TRBV9 and TRBJ2-3; 11 nucleotides match TRBD2. This CDR3 is built from 14 residues. Germline CDR1 and CDR2: SGDLS and YYNGEE. The ends lost 6 bases at V and 3 bases at J; junction bases unmatched: 3. The CDR3 nucleotides read TGTGCCAGCAATAGCGGGGGGGCTACAGATACGCAGTATTTT. It specifies CASNSGGATDTQYF.

J is TRBJ2-4 and V is TRBV13, with TRBD2 as a possible D gene (5 bases). The CDR3 totals 13 residues. Germline V CDR1 and CDR2: PRHDT, FYEKMQ (reference sequence). V lost 0 bases and J lost 5, with 5 bases in between. CDR3 in DNA: TGTGCCAGCAGCTTAGGGGGAGAAAACATTCAGTACTTC. The encoded protein is CASSLGGENIQYF. The whole variable domain, filled in from reference TRBV13 and TRBJ2-4, reads AAGVIQSPRHLIKEKRETATLKCYPIPRHDTVYWYQQGPGQDPQFLISFYEKMQSDKGSIPDRFSAQQFSDYHSELNMSSLELGDSALYFCASSLGGENIQYFGAGTRLSVL.

The rearrangement links TRBV19 to TRBJ1-5; TRBD1 matches at 9 bases. This CDR3 region has 18 residues. Unmatched junction bases numbered 11, after V lost 4 bases and J lost 1 base. CDR1 is LNHDA, CDR2 SQIVND, per germline (reference sequence). For the CDR3, the DNA is TGTGCCAGTAGTAGTATTGGCCTCGGACAGGGGAGCAATCAGCCCCAGCATTTT. The encoded protein is CASSSIGLGQGSNQPQHF.

V is TRBV27 and J is TRBJ1-2; D not certain. The germline V gene encodes CDR1 MNHEY and CDR2 SMNVEV (reference sequence). The V end lost 5 bases, the J end lost 0 bases, and 19 bases lay between the germline ends. The CDR3 is made up of 17 amino acids. CDR3 loop: CASSPRLGRESNYGYTF. The CDR3 nucleotides are TGTGCCAGCAGTCCCCGGTTGGGGAGGGAGTCTAACTATGGCTACACCTTC.

V and J are TRBV12-3 or TRBV12-4 and TRBJ2-5, with TRBD1 matching over 10 bases. The ends lost 6 bases at V and 5 bases at J; junction bases unmatched: 3. CDR3 length: 13 residues. The CDR3 nucleotides are TGTGCCAGCAGGGGACAGGGGACTGAGACCCAGTACTTC. Translation: CASRGQGTETQYF.

The chain carries TRBV29-1 and TRBJ1-2, with TRBD1 matching 8 bases. V shed 0 bases, J shed 3 bases, and the junction held 3 bases outside the gene matches. CDR3 length equals 14 residues. Per the germline V gene, CDR1 is SQVTM and CDR2 is ANQGSEA. The CDR3 sequence: CSVEEGQGDYGYTF. The CDR3 DNA reads as TGCAGCGTTGAAGAAGGACAGGGTGACTATGGCTACACCTTC.

This chain connects TRBV19 to TRBJ1-2; 7 bases are a match to TRBD1. CDR1 and CDR2 from the germline V gene are LNHDA and SQIVND (reference sequence). Trimming cost V 1 base and J 2 bases; bases outside gene matches: 7. CDR3 length: 16 residues. CDR3 DNA sequence: TGTGCCAGTAGTATAGGTCCGGGACAGATAAACTATGGCTACACCTTC. This sequence encodes CASSIGPGQINYGYTF.

The CDR3 nucleotides are TGTGCCAGCAGTCGAGGGGGGACAGCTTATTCACCCCTCCACTTT. It is translated as CASSRGGTAYSPLHF. The gene calls are TRBV27 and TRBJ1-6; 7 bases agree with TRBD1. J was trimmed by 8 bases and V by 5 bases; bases with no gene match: 9. The CDR3 is made up of 15 amino acids. Looked up from germline, CDR1 is MNHEY and CDR2 is SMNVEV (reference sequence).

This sequence joins TRBV16 and TRBJ1-2; D not certain. V was pared by 4 bases and J by 8 bases, with 14 bases between. CDR3 length: 13 residues. Germline CDR1 is KGHSY and CDR2 is FQNENV. CDR3 residues: CASSPLIPGGYTF. Here the CDR3 DNA reads TGTGCCAGCAGCCCCTTGATTCCAGGCGGCTACACCTTC.

Only one count was recorded for this clone. V gene TRBV11-3 combines with J gene TRBJ1-3; 7 bases agree with TRBD1. CDR1 and CDR2 (germline): SGHNT, YENEEA. This CDR3 has 19 amino acids. Germline trimming cut 0 bases from V and 0 bases from J; bases unmatched to any gene: 11. CDR3 amino acids: CASSLDRTGAVYSGNTIYF. CDR3 nucleotides: TGTGCCAGCAGCTTAGACCGGACAGGCGCGGTCTACTCTGGAAACACCATATATTTT.

The chain couples TRBV27 to TRBJ2-1; 7 nucleotides line up with TRBD2. Germline-derived CDR1 and CDR2 are MNHEY and SMNVEV (reference sequence). Trimming cost V 2 bases and J 6 bases; bases outside gene matches: 10. The CDR3 spans 16 residues. The CDR3 bases are TGTGCCAGCAGTTTACTGACTAGCCTGTGGGTCAATGAGCAGTTCTTC. Its translation: CASSLLTSLWVNEQFF.

The chain couples TRBV27 to TRBJ2-1, with 10 bases matching TRBD2. This CDR3 region has 15 residues. After removal of 3 bases from V and 4 bases from J, the junction contained 3 bases not matched to a gene. The germline V gene has CDR1 MNHEY and CDR2 SMNVEV (reference sequence). CDR3 residues: CASSFSTSGYNEQFF. The CDR3 bases are TGTGCCAGCAGTTTCTCGACTAGCGGGTACAATGAGCAGTTCTTC.

This chain connects TRBV19 to TRBJ2-3; 8 bases agree with TRBD2. Trimming took 3 bases from V and 4 from J; bases not matched to a gene: 6. This CDR3 has 15 amino acids. Germline loops: CDR1 LNHDA, CDR2 SQIVND (reference sequence). The CDR3 DNA reads as TGTGCCAGTAGTATTGGGGGGCGGGGGGCAGATACGCAGTATTTT. This encodes CASSIGGRGADTQYF.

The chain joins TRBV10-3 to TRBJ2-3; 9 nucleotides align to TRBD2. The CDR3 length is 17 residues. The V segment lost 3 bases and the J segment 0 bases; nucleotides outside the gene matches: 7. CDR1 is ENHRY, CDR2 SYGVKD, per germline. This CDR3 reads CAISDSRGGVSTDTQYF. The CDR3 DNA follows: TGTGCCATCAGTGACTCGCGGGGGGGCGTCAGCACAGATACGCAGTATTTT.

CDR3 sequence reads: CASSLISRDIQYF. In DNA, the CDR3 is TGCGCCAGCAGCTTGATCTCACGGGACATTCAGTACTTC. The chain combines TRBV5-1 with TRBJ2-4; the D is unclear. V lost 1 base and J lost 8, with 10 bases in between. The CDR3 sequence is 13 residues long. Per germline, CDR1 SGHRS and CDR2 YFSETQ.

This chain links TRBV24-1 with TRBJ1-4, with 8 bases that match TRBD1. V was pared by 4 bases and J by 8 bases, with 11 bases of the junction left unmatched. The CDR3 extends over 16 amino acids. Germline V gene sequence: CDR1 KGHDR, CDR2 SFDVKD. This CDR3 is CATSERTTGEGEKLFF. For the CDR3, the DNA is TGTGCCACCAGTGAACGCACGACAGGGGAAGGAGAAAAACTGTTTTTT.

The chain carries TRBV4-2 and TRBJ1-2; D is perhaps TRBD1 (6 bases). V was shortened by 3 bases and J by 8 bases, with 16 bases between the two germline ends. CDR3 size: 14 residues. Germline V lookup: CDR1 LGHNA, CDR2 YNFKEQ. DNA for the CDR3: TGTGCCAGCAGCCACAGAACAGGGCAAGAAGGCTACACCTTC. Protein: CASSHRTGQEGYTF.

About this clone: One end of the junction fails to match germline, which may point to a read error. The chain carries TRBV29-1 and TRBJ1-1; D is undetermined. Looked up from germline, CDR1 is SQVTM and CDR2 is ANQGSEA. The length of the CDR3 is 11 residues. The CDR3, as DNA: TGCAGCGTTGAAGGGGCTCAGCACCCTGGCTTT. Its translation: CSVEGAQHPGF.

Only a few counts were recorded for this clone. The V call is TRBV5-1, the J call TRBJ1-1, with D possibly TRBD1 on 5 matching bases. The germline CDR1 and CDR2 sequences are SGHRS and YFSETQ. CDR3 length: 14 residues. V dropped 3 bases and J dropped 3 bases, with 12 bases sitting between them. In DNA form, the CDR3 reads TGCGCCAGCAGCTATCAGGGTCTGGACACTGAAGCTTTCTTT. Protein product: CASSYQGLDTEAFF.

V and J are TRBV6-1 and TRBJ1-2; TRBD1 might be the D (5 bases). The CDR3 spans 14 residues. The V and J ends lost 2 bases and 4 bases respectively, with 11 bases between them. CDR1 is MNHNS and CDR2 is SASEGT in the germline V gene. The DNA for the CDR3 is TGTGCCAGCAGTGAAAGGCCGGGGGGCTATGGCTACACCTTC. Translating it yields CASSERPGGYGYTF.

This chain joins TRBV3-1 (or the pseudogene TRBV3-2) and TRBJ1-2, with 7 bases fitting TRBD1. V lost 5 bases and J lost 6; bases outside the gene matches: 6. The germline V gene has CDR1 LGHDT and CDR2 YNNKEL (reference sequence). This CDR3 contains 13 residues. CDR3 sequence: CASSMDRFDGYTF. The CDR3 region has the DNA TGTGCCAGCAGCATGGACAGGTTCGATGGCTACACCTTC.

The rearrangement uses TRBV18 and TRBJ1-5; 8 bases map to TRBD1. Germline lookup yields CDR1 KGHSH and CDR2 LQKENI. This CDR3 contains 16 residues. With V trimmed by 1 base and J by 6 bases, 8 bases remained unmatched. The CDR3 here is CASSPQSGGAGQPQHF. DNA for the CDR3: TGTGCCAGCTCACCACAGTCAGGGGGCGCAGGTCAGCCCCAGCATTTT.

This clone was seen a handful of times. The chain uses TRBV7-9 and TRBJ1-1; D call uncertain. V was clipped by 5 bases and J by 2 bases, with 15 bases between them. The CDR3 spans 15 residues. Germline CDR1 is SEHNR and CDR2 is FQNEAQ (reference sequence). The CDR3: CASSTNRIINTEAFF. As DNA, the CDR3 is TGTGCCAGCAGCACGAACAGAATAATAAACACTGAAGCTTTCTTT. Using reference TRBV7-9 and TRBJ1-1 for the parts outside the CDR3, the full variable domain is DTGVSQNPRHKITKRGQNVTFRCDPISEHNRLYWYRQTLGQGPEFLTYFQNEAQLEKSRLLSDRFSAERPKGSFSTLEIQRTEQGDSAMYLCASSTNRIINTEAFFGQGTRLTVV.

V and J are TRBV2 and TRBJ2-1; 9 bases are shared with TRBD1. The CDR3 spans 15 residues. The V and J ends lost 6 bases and 4 bases, in that order; junction bases with no gene match: 7. CDR1 is SNHLY and CDR2 is FYNNEI in the germline V gene. CDR3 nucleotides: TGTGCCAGCAGCCGAGACAGGGGGATATACAATGAGCAGTTCTTC. It encodes CASSRDRGIYNEQFF.

The genes are TRBV7-3 and TRBJ2-2, with 7 bases identical to TRBD1. This CDR3 spans 14 amino acids. V trimming: 6 bases; J trimming: 1 base; junction bases outside the gene matches: 2. Germline CDR1 is SGHTA and CDR2 is FQGTGA. The CDR3 reads CASRRDRNTGELFF. The CDR3 DNA reads as TGTGCCAGCAGGAGGGACAGGAACACCGGGGAGCTGTTTTTT.

The CDR3 region is CASSLGGGTSGGLETQYF. The CDR3 DNA reads as TGTGCCAGCAGCTTAGGAGGAGGGACTAGCGGGGGACTAGAGACCCAGTACTTC. The chain couples TRBV7-9 to TRBJ2-5; 14 bases agree with TRBD2. V lost 1 base to trimming and J lost 4 bases; unmatched junction nucleotides: 8. Germline V gene data show CDR1 as SEHNR and CDR2 as FQNEAQ (reference sequence). This CDR3 is 18 amino acids long.

The chain joins TRBV5-1 to TRBJ1-1; maybe TRBD1 (6 bases). This CDR3 contains 15 residues. Looked up from germline, CDR1 is SGHRS and CDR2 is YFSETQ. V was shortened by 0 bases and J by 6 bases, with 15 bases between the two germline ends. The CDR3 protein is CASSLAVDRHAEAFF. DNA for the CDR3: TGCGCCAGCAGCTTGGCTGTCGACAGGCACGCTGAAGCTTTCTTT. The variable domain in full, completed from reference TRBV5-1 and TRBJ1-1, reads KAGVTQTPRYLIKTRGQQVTLSCSPISGHRSVSWYQQTPGQGLQFLFEYFSETQRNKGNFPGRFSGRQFSNSRSEMNVSTLELGDSALYLCASSLAVDRHAEAFFGQGTRLTVV.

The V and J genes are TRBV6-2 or TRBV6-3 and TRBJ2-1; 7 nucleotides agree with TRBD1. CDR3 length equals 14 residues. Trimming took 2 bases from V and 6 from J; bases not matched to a gene: 4. CDR1 is MNHEY, CDR2 SVGEGT, per germline. The CDR3 region is CASSYRGQSNEQFF. In DNA, the CDR3 is TGTGCCAGCAGTTACCGGGGACAGAGCAATGAGCAGTTCTTC.

This chain links TRBV2 with TRBJ1-5; D gene uncertain. CDR1 and CDR2 (germline): SNHLY, FYNNEI. V was cut by 2 bases and J by 11 bases, with 16 bases left in between. The CDR3 totals 14 residues. The CDR3 nucleotides are TGTGCCAGCAGTGAACGCCGGACCGAGGGAGCCCAGCATTTT. Translation gives CASSERRTEGAQHF.

The chain employs TRBV3-1 (or the pseudogene TRBV3-2) and TRBJ2-1; D may be TRBD1 (6 bases). Per the germline V gene, CDR1 is LGHDT and CDR2 is YNNKEL (reference sequence). Trimming removed 1 base at V and 15 bases at J, with 13 bases between. The CDR3 runs 12 residues. CDR3 loop: CASSQGGGQTFF. Written as DNA, the CDR3 is TGTGCCAGCAGCCAAGGAGGCGGACAGACGTTCTTC.

The chain links TRBV28 to TRBJ2-5, with 7 positions matching TRBD1. CDR1 and CDR2 (germline): MDHEN, SYDVKM. The V and J ends lost 8 bases and 2 bases, in that order; junction bases with no gene match: 14. The CDR3 covers 16 residues. CDR3 DNA: TGTGCCAGCTGGAGTACAGGGGTGGACTCTCAAGAGACCCAGTACTTC. Amino acid sequence: CASWSTGVDSQETQYF.